This is a list of T cell receptor beta chains from one sample in a study of blood T cell repertoires in COVID-19. Only in-frame clones appear in the TCRdb table, and some are missing; sequencing was by immunoSEQ multiplex PCR. The repertoire has about 190,000 clones, around 76% of them found once; the top ten carry roughly 17%. The material sequenced was PBMCs or T cells enriched from blood (not recorded which). These receptors were taken from a woman aged 45-65 years with acute COVID-19. Each CDR3 is given with its conserved first and last residue. A D gene is named only where the DNA matches it firmly. Clone size is stated in some rows and not others, as once, few, many or a class when expanded.

v_gene,abundance,len,j_gene,d_gene,CDR3aa,CDR3nt
TRBV19,NA,11,TRBJ2-5,NA,CASSPGETQYF,TGTGCCAGTAGTCCGGGAGAGACCCAGTACTTC
TRBV28,NA,14,TRBJ1-5,NA,CASTPGGASRPQHF,TGTGCCAGCACCCCGGGGGGGGCGTCCAGGCCCCAGCATTTT
TRBV9,NA,13,TRBJ2-2,TRBD1,CASKQGATGELFF,TGTGCCAGTAAACAGGGGGCTACCGGGGAGCTGTTTTTT
TRBV19,once,17,TRBJ2-2,NA,CASPSVFPGMNTGELFF,TGTGCCTCTCCCAGTGTGTTCCCAGGGATGAACACCGGGGAGCTGTTTTTT
TRBV11-2,NA,19,TRBJ1-1,TRBD1,CASSLDLWGTGGSNTEAFF,TGTGCCAGCAGCTTAGATCTTTGGGGGACAGGGGGATCGAACACTGAAGCTTTCTTT
TRBV28,NA,15,TRBJ2-3,NA,CAASRPPPITDTQYF,TGTGCCGCCTCCCGTCCTCCCCCTATCACAGATACGCAGTATTTT
TRBV2,NA,17,TRBJ1-3,NA,CASSEQNSILIGNTIYF,TGTGCCAGCAGTGAACAGAACAGCATTTTAATTGGAAACACCATATATTTT
TRBV19,NA,15,TRBJ1-4,NA,CASSTSSATNEKLFF,TGTGCCAGTAGTACTTCGTCGGCAACTAATGAAAAACTGTTTTTT
TRBV28,NA,16,TRBJ1-6,NA,CASSLPPQGNNSPLHF,TGTGCCAGCAGTTTACCCCCGCAGGGAAATAATTCACCCCTCCACTTT
TRBV27,NA,14,TRBJ1-6,NA,CASSLVSGARSLHF,TGTGCCAGCAGTTTGGTTTCGGGAGCCCGGTCCCTCCACTTT
TRBV28,NA,14,TRBJ2-3,NA,CASTLRQYTDTQYF,TGTGCCAGCACCCTGCGACAATACACAGATACGCAGTATTTT
TRBV29-1,NA,13,TRBJ1-2,TRBD1,CSVVGQGAEGYTF,TGCAGCGTTGTGGGACAGGGGGCAGAGGGCTACACCTTC
TRBV28,NA,14,TRBJ2-1,TRBD2,CASSTGGRANEQFF,TGTGCCAGCAGTACTGGGGGGAGGGCTAATGAGCAGTTCTTC
TRBV5-1,NA,14,TRBJ1-4,TRBD1,CASSLGDSDEKLFF,TGCGCCAGCAGCTTAGGGGACAGTGATGAAAAACTGTTTTTT
TRBV9,NA,12,TRBJ2-6,NA,CASRLSGSVLTF,TGTGCCAGCAGATTATCAGGGTCCGTCCTGACTTTC
TRBV19,NA,12,TRBJ2-5,NA,CASSITEETQYF,TGTGCCAGTAGTATAACAGAAGAGACCCAGTACTTC
TRBV7-2,NA,13,TRBJ1-2,NA,CASSPPGDFMYTF,TGTGCCAGCAGCCCGCCGGGGGACTTCATGTATACCTTC
TRBV5-1,NA,18,TRBJ1-5,TRBD1,CASSLAPTGGGGNQPQHF,TGCGCCAGCAGCTTGGCACCGACAGGGGGAGGGGGCAATCAGCCCCAGCATTTT
TRBV6-1,NA,15,TRBJ1-2,NA,CASSERGRANYGYTF,TGTGCCAGCAGTGAAAGGGGCAGAGCTAACTATGGCTACACCTTC